One and the same sample provided the 19 T cell receptor beta chains below, sequenced in a study of glioma-infiltrating T cells. The iRepertoire nested amplicon-rescue multiplex PCR amplified TCR alpha and beta CDR3s from RNA. In TCRdb, the multiplex PCR reads were re-called with MiXCR into one record per CDR3 protein. The sample holds over 100,000 distinct CDR3 sequences, less than 30% seen once. What was sequenced was glioma tissue, nonneoplastic brain tissue, or PBMCs (not recorded which). The receptors were sampled from a human donor with low-grade glioma or glioblastoma, undergoing nonglioma brain surgery, or in good health (not recorded which).

This clonotype has ten or more counts. The V call is TRBV6-6, the J call TRBJ2-1, with 7 bases fitting TRBD2. The CDR3 sequence is 15 residues long. The J segment lost 4 bases and the V segment lost 2 bases, leaving 5 bases of the junction unmatched. CDR1 is MNHNY and CDR2 is SVGAGI in the germline V gene (reference sequence). As DNA, the CDR3 is TGTGCCAGCAGTTACGAAGCGGGAACATACAATGAGCAGTTCTTC. Protein: CASSYEAGTYNEQFF.

This clonotype was seen at least ten times. The CDR3 DNA is TGTGCCAGCAGTAACCGGGAGACCCAGTACTTC. Amino acid sequence: CASSNRETQYF. The rearrangement joins TRBV28 to TRBJ2-5; D remains ambiguous. Trimming shortened V by 5 bases and J by 5 bases, and 6 bases separated the two germline ends. Germline CDR1 and CDR2: MDHEN and SYDVKM. The CDR3 is made up of 11 amino acids.

This clonotype was detected many times. In DNA form, the CDR3 reads TGTGCCAGCAGCCTGGACGGACATCGCTATGGCTACACCTTC. This gives the protein CASSLDGHRYGYTF. The chain links TRBV7-2 to TRBJ1-2; TRBD1 might be the D (5 bases). The V gene's germline CDR1 is SGHTA and CDR2 FQGNSA. With 5 bases removed from V and 4 bases from J, the gap between germline ends came to 14 bases. The CDR3 covers 14 residues.

This clonotype was found many times. This chain connects TRBV6-2 or TRBV6-3 to TRBJ1-5; tentatively, D is TRBD1 (5 bases). The germline V gene has CDR1 MNHEY and CDR2 SVGEGT. V dropped 1 base and J dropped 0 bases, with 7 bases sitting between them. There are 15 residues in the CDR3. CDR3 sequence (DNA): TGTGCCAGCAGTTACTGGGGGAATAGCAATCAGCCCCAGCATTTT. Amino acids: CASSYWGNSNQPQHF.

Ten or more counts support this clonotype. The chain combines TRBV3-1 with TRBJ2-5; TRBD2 matches 8 bases. The germline V gene has CDR1 LGHDT and CDR2 YNNKEL (reference sequence). CDR3 length equals 14 residues. The junction had 9 bases not matched to a gene; V was cut back by 7 bases and J by 5 bases. DNA for the CDR3: TGTGCCAGCACCCGGACTAGCTCTCGGGAGACCCAGTACTTC. This gives the protein CASTRTSSRETQYF.

This chain joins TRBV30 and TRBJ1-1, with D hard to call. The CDR3 is 19 residues long. Germline CDR1 is GTSNPN and CDR2 is SVGIG (reference sequence). Trimming removed 0 bases from V and 1 base from J, with 24 bases in between. This CDR3 reads CAWSVRAPGRIMGNTEAFF. In DNA form, the CDR3 reads TGTGCCTGGAGTGTACGGGCTCCTGGGCGGATTATGGGGAACACTGAAGCTTTCTTT. The variable domain in full, completed from reference TRBV30 and TRBJ1-1, reads SQTIHQWPATLVQPVGSPLSLECTVEGTSNPNLYWYRQAAGRGLQLLFYSVGIGQISSEVPQNLSASRPQDRQFILSSKKLLLSDSGFYLCAWSVRAPGRIMGNTEAFFGQGTRLTVV.

As to this clonotype: A read error may explain this, as a much larger clone is one base away. The rearrangement uses TRBV7-2 and TRBJ1-5, with a weak D call TRBD1 (5 bases). Trimming cost V 0 bases and J 3 bases, with 12 bases left between them. The CDR3 contains 16 residues. CDR1 and CDR2 (germline): SGHTA, FQGNSA. CDR3 sequence reads: CASSLAWSGPNQPQHF. The CDR3 DNA reads TGTGCCAGCAGCTTAGCATGGTCAGGGCCCAATCAGCCCCAGCATTTT.

V and J are TRBV5-5 and TRBJ2-3; TRBD2 agrees at 10 bases. The CDR3 extends over 15 amino acids. From germline, CDR1 is SGHKS and CDR2 YYEKEE (reference sequence). J was trimmed by 11 bases and V by 0 bases; bases with no gene match: 9. CDR3 region: CASSLGLAGPRGQYF. Written as DNA, the CDR3 is TGTGCCAGCAGCTTGGGACTAGCGGGTCCCAGGGGGCAGTATTTT.

This clonotype has a count of ten or more. V and J are TRBV6-2 or TRBV6-3 and TRBJ2-2; TRBD1 matches at 12 bases. Unmatched junction bases numbered 5, after V lost 2 bases and J lost 7 bases. The germline CDR1 and CDR2 sequences are MNHEY and SVGEGT. The CDR3 covers 16 residues. The chain's CDR3 is CASSYPGTGGIGELFF. CDR3 nucleotide sequence: TGTGCCAGCAGTTACCCCGGGACAGGGGGCATCGGGGAGCTGTTTTTT.

Ten or more counts support this clonotype. The rearrangement uses TRBV20-1 and TRBJ2-7; no firm D call. The ends were cut back, 6 bases at V and 3 bases at J, with 9 bases in the middle. The CDR3 extends over 11 amino acids. Germline CDR1 reads DFQATT; CDR2 reads SNEGSKA (reference sequence). The CDR3 is CSAKGSYEQYF. Here the CDR3 DNA reads TGCAGTGCAAAGGGCAGCTACGAGCAGTACTTC.

At least ten counts were recorded for this clonotype. This chain joins TRBV10-3 and TRBJ1-3; D is possibly TRBD1 (5 bases). The germline V and J ends were trimmed by 4 bases and 0 bases, with 10 bases remaining between them. Germline CDR1 is ENHRY and CDR2 is SYGVKD. The CDR3 has 15 amino acids. Here the CDR3 reads CAISAGDLSGNTIYF. Written as DNA, the CDR3 is TGTGCCATCAGTGCCGGGGACCTCTCTGGAAACACCATATATTTT.

This clonotype was picked up a small number of times. A much larger clonotype is one base distant, so this may be a read error. This chain's CDR3 is CASSLGQGTPYGQYF. The CDR3 region has the DNA TGTGCCAGCAGCTTAGGACAGGGGACACCCTACGGGCAGTACTTC. The rearrangement joins TRBV7-3 to TRBJ2-7, with 9 bases lining up with TRBD1. The CDR3 runs 15 residues. Germline lookup yields CDR1 SGHTA and CDR2 FQGTGA.

This clonotype has a count of ten or more. The rearrangement joins TRBV28 to TRBJ2-1, with TRBD2 matching over 12 bases. V lost 8 bases and J lost 7; bases outside the gene matches: 15. This CDR3 has 17 residues. Per the germline V gene, CDR1 is MDHEN and CDR2 is SYDVKM. The CDR3 region is CASLVDMTSGSRNEQFF. The CDR3 nucleotides are TGTGCCAGCCTCGTAGACATGACTAGCGGGAGTCGAAATGAGCAGTTCTTC.

This clonotype was counted between two and nine times. The chain is built from TRBV4-1 and TRBJ2-5; a possible D gene is TRBD1 (5 bases). Germline assignment: CDR1 MGHRA and CDR2 YSYEKL. Trimming cost V 1 base and J 5 bases, with 20 bases left between them. The CDR3 has 17 residues. The chain's CDR3 is CASSQGPFGQGRETQYF. The CDR3 bases are TGCGCCAGCAGCCAAGGTCCCTTTGGGCAGGGAAGGGAGACCCAGTACTTC.

This clonotype has a count of ten or more. V usage is TRBV7-9 and J usage is TRBJ1-2; D ambiguous. V lost 5 bases and J lost 1, with 20 bases in between. Per germline, CDR1 SEHNR and CDR2 FQNEAQ (reference sequence). This CDR3 contains 17 residues. CDR3 residues: CASSPMSAQTINYGYTF. CDR3 coding DNA: TGTGCCAGCAGCCCCATGTCAGCCCAAACCATTAACTATGGCTACACCTTC.

The sample holds many counts of this clonotype. The chain uses TRBV6-2 or TRBV6-3 and TRBJ2-5; no firm D call. This CDR3 spans 11 amino acids. The V and J ends lost 0 bases and 5 bases respectively, with 1 base between them. CDR1 is MNHEY and CDR2 is SVGEGT in the germline V gene. In DNA, the CDR3 is TGTGCCAGCAGTTACTCTGAGACCCAGTACTTC. Residues: CASSYSETQYF.

This clonotype was detected ten times or more. The V gene is TRBV27, the J gene TRBJ1-4; 8 nucleotides agree with TRBD1. The CDR3 length is 19 residues. V lost 5 bases, J lost 0 bases, and 14 bases stayed unmatched. CDR1 MNHEY and CDR2 SMNVEV come from the germline V gene (reference sequence). The CDR3 region has the DNA TGTGCCAGCAGTCCCCCTTGGACAGGGAGAGATGCAACTAATGAAAAACTGTTTTTT. This sequence encodes CASSPPWTGRDATNEKLFF.

As for this clonotype: No DNA is shown, since the ends of the CDR3 on it are uncertain; the CDR3 is the one TCRdb lists. This sequence joins TRBV12-3 or TRBV12-4 and TRBJ2-1; TRBD2 reflects the table's D call only, with no check against the DNA. Inclusive of both ends, the CDR3 amounts to 14 amino acids. The CDR3 region is CASSPRDFGNEQFF.

This clonotype was found many times. The chain combines TRBV27 with TRBJ2-1; D is unresolved. Germline CDR1 and CDR2: MNHEY and SMNVEV (reference sequence). The CDR3 has 14 residues. Trimming left V 2 bases short and J 6 bases short, with 11 bases between. CDR3: CASSLGRNINEQFF. The CDR3 nucleotides are TGTGCCAGCAGTTTAGGGCGGAATATCAATGAGCAGTTCTTC.